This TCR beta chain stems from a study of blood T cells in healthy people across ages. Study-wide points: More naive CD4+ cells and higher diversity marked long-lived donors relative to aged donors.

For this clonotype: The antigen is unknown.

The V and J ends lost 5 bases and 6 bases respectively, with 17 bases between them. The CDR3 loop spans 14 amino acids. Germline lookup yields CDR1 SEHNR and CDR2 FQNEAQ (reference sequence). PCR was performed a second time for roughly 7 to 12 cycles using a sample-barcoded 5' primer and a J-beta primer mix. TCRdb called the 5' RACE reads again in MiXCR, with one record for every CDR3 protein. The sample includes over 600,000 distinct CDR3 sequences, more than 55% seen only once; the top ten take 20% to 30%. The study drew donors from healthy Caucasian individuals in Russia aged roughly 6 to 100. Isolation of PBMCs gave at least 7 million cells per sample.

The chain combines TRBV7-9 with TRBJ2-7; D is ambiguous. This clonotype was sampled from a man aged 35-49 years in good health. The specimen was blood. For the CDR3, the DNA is TGTGCCAGCAGCCTCGGACCCTCGGCCGGCGAGCAGTACTTC. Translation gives CASSLGPSAGEQYF.